A selection of T cell receptor beta chains follows, all from one sample in a study of T cells in Graves' hyperthyroidism and ophthalmopathy. Each CDR3 protein gets one entry after TCRdb re-called the multiplex PCR reads with MiXCR. The sample contains fewer than 450,000 distinct CDR3 sequences, roughly 17% of which appear only once. The specimen was blood. Receptor source: a woman between 25 and 40 years old with Graves' hyperthyroidism that later progressed to Graves' ophthalmopathy. CDR3s include the opening cysteine and the closing phenylalanine or tryptophan. Each record gives: clone size, V gene, D gene, J gene, CDR3 protein, CDR3 DNA. A D gene is named only where the DNA matches it firmly. Expanded clones are given a class, and other clones once, few, many or no size at all.

size: many
V: TRBV12-3/TRBV12-4
D: .
J: TRBJ2-5
CDR3: CASSFVSGGQETQYF
DNA: TGTGCCAGCAGTTTCGTTTCTGGCGGCCAAGAGACCCAGTACTTC

size: few
V: TRBV2
D: TRBD1
J: TRBJ1-5
CDR3: CASSEPQGTMTGEGNQPQHF
DNA: TGTGCCAGCAGTGAACCACAAGGCACTATGACAGGGGAAGGCAATCAGCCCCAGCATTTT

size: many
V: TRBV2
D: .
J: TRBJ2-1
CDR3: CASTLLGAGVEDEQFF
DNA: TGTGCCAGCACCCTGTTGGGGGCCGGGGTTGAGGATGAGCAGTTCTTC

size: few
V: TRBV5-1
D: TRBD2
J: TRBJ2-3
CDR3: CASSLGLASTTDTQYF
DNA: TGCGCCAGCAGCTTGGGACTAGCGAGTACCACAGATACGCAGTATTTT

size: many
V: TRBV30
D: .
J: TRBJ2-1
CDR3: CAWSVQAYNEQFF
DNA: TGTGCCTGGAGTGTGCAGGCCTACAATGAGCAGTTCTTC

size: many
V: TRBV11-2
D: .
J: TRBJ1-1
CDR3: CASSPMTGTEAFF
DNA: TGTGCCAGCAGCCCAATGACAGGCACTGAAGCTTTCTTT

size: .
V: TRBV6-1
D: TRBD1
J: TRBJ2-2
CDR3: CASSAPGQEVTGELFF
DNA: TGTGCCAGCAGTGCCCCAGGACAGGAGGTGACCGGGGAGCTGTTTTTT

size: many
V: TRBV20-1
D: .
J: TRBJ2-7
CDR3: CSARSGRANSYEQYF
DNA: TGCAGTGCTAGGAGCGGGCGGGCAAACTCCTACGAGCAGTACTTC

size: few
V: TRBV30
D: TRBD1
J: TRBJ2-7
CDR3: CAWSVGQGTYEQYF
DNA: TGTGCCTGGAGTGTAGGACAGGGCACCTACGAGCAGTACTTC

size: .
V: TRBV20-1
D: .
J: TRBJ2-5
CDR3: CSARAGTEETQYF
DNA: TGCAGTGCTAGGGCGGGTACAGAAGAGACCCAGTACTTC

size: few
V: TRBV7-9
D: .
J: TRBJ2-3
CDR3: CASSLLTPDTQYF
DNA: TGTGCCAGCAGCCTCCTCACCCCAGATACGCAGTATTTT

size: few
V: TRBV18
D: TRBD1
J: TRBJ1-4
CDR3: CASSPTPTGVGSEKLFF
DNA: TGTGCCAGCTCACCGACACCGACAGGGGTGGGGTCTGAAAAACTGTTTTTT

size: .
V: TRBV2
D: TRBD2
J: TRBJ2-1
CDR3: CASRYRPGLAGWSSYNEQFF
DNA: TGTGCCAGCAGATACAGACCGGGGCTAGCGGGGTGGAGCTCCTACAATGAGCAGTTCTTC

size: .
V: TRBV2
D: TRBD2
J: TRBJ2-7
CDR3: CASTPRLAGGPNYEQYF
DNA: TGTGCCAGCACCCCTCGGCTAGCGGGAGGCCCGAACTACGAGCAGTACTTC

size: few
V: TRBV7-9
D: .
J: TRBJ1-5
CDR3: CASSLGQLQPQHF
DNA: TGTGCCAGCAGCTTAGGGCAACTGCAGCCCCAGCATTTT

size: .
V: TRBV15
D: TRBD2
J: TRBJ2-7
CDR3: CATSRDRSSGGDEQYF
DNA: TGTGCCACCAGCAGAGATCGGTCTAGCGGGGGCGACGAGCAGTACTTC

size: many
V: TRBV30
D: TRBD1
J: TRBJ2-7
CDR3: CAWNRDRGQGRDEQYF
DNA: TGTGCCTGGAACCGGGACAGGGGGCAGGGAAGGGACGAGCAGTACTTC

size: .
V: TRBV27
D: .
J: TRBJ1-1
CDR3: CASSPRDSVEAFF
DNA: TGTGCCAGCAGTCCGCGAGACAGCGTTGAAGCTTTCTTT

size: many
V: TRBV9
D: TRBD1
J: TRBJ2-2
CDR3: CASSVAGTGGPNTGELFF
DNA: TGTGCCAGCAGCGTAGCCGGGACAGGGGGCCCGAACACCGGGGAGCTGTTTTTT

size: many
V: TRBV29-1
D: .
J: TRBJ2-2
CDR3: CSGGGNTGELFF
DNA: TGCTCCGGAGGGGGGAACACCGGGGAGCTGTTTTTT

size: many
V: TRBV7-9
D: .
J: TRBJ1-1
CDR3: CASSLETGTSEAFF
DNA: TGTGCCAGCAGCTTAGAGACCGGGACGTCAGAAGCTTTCTTT

size: .
V: TRBV19
D: .
J: TRBJ2-1
CDR3: CASSIEMSQGGSYNEQFF
DNA: TGTGCCAGTAGTATAGAAATGTCCCAGGGTGGTTCCTACAATGAGCAGTTCTTC

size: .
V: TRBV7-9
D: .
J: TRBJ2-2
CDR3: CASSLQAGRTGELFF
DNA: TGTGCCAGCAGCTTACAGGCAGGGCGCACCGGGGAGCTGTTTTTT

size: few
V: TRBV24-1
D: .
J: TRBJ2-1
CDR3: CATSDLTGHNEQFF
DNA: TGTGCCACCAGTGATTTAACAGGCCACAATGAGCAGTTCTTC

size: many
V: TRBV7-9
D: TRBD1
J: TRBJ1-4
CDR3: CASSSTGTGTQSSEKLFF
DNA: TGTGCCAGCAGCTCCACTGGGACAGGGACTCAAAGTAGTGAAAAACTGTTTTTT

size: few
V: TRBV20-1
D: TRBD2
J: TRBJ2-3
CDR3: CSASAGVAGVRHTQYF
DNA: TGCAGTGCCTCGGCCGGGGTAGCGGGAGTGCGGCATACGCAGTATTTT

size: many
V: TRBV9
D: .
J: TRBJ1-1
CDR3: CASSAGGGTEAFF
DNA: TGTGCCAGCAGCGCCGGGGGTGGCACTGAAGCTTTCTTT

size: many
V: TRBV28
D: TRBD1
J: TRBJ2-5
CDR3: CASSSIRDRKPQETQYF
DNA: TGTGCCAGCAGTTCGATCCGGGACAGGAAACCCCAAGAGACCCAGTACTTC

size: many
V: TRBV19
D: .
J: TRBJ2-1
CDR3: CASSIEYGDNEQFF
DNA: TGTGCCAGTAGTATAGAGTATGGGGACAATGAGCAGTTCTTC

size: many
V: TRBV11-2
D: .
J: TRBJ2-1
CDR3: CASSPGVDEQFF
DNA: TGTGCCAGCAGCCCAGGGGTCGATGAGCAGTTCTTC

size: many
V: TRBV28
D: .
J: TRBJ1-5
CDR3: CASSLRTEGYSNQPQHF
DNA: TGTGCCAGCAGTTTACGTACAGAAGGATATAGCAATCAGCCCCAGCATTTT

size: many
V: TRBV3-1
D: .
J: TRBJ1-1
CDR3: CASRLGPEAFF
DNA: TGTGCCAGCAGGCTAGGGCCCGAAGCTTTCTTT

size: few
V: TRBV5-1
D: TRBD1
J: TRBJ2-7
CDR3: CASSLVPGGTYEQYF
DNA: TGCGCCAGCAGCTTGGTACCAGGGGGAACCTACGAGCAGTACTTC